This T cell receptor beta chain comes out of a study of identical twins. Overall study results and limits: With beta out-of-frame sequences, excess sharing by twins was weaker. Diverse VJ usage suggested most zero-insertion clonotypes were not invariant T cells.

Template switching introduced a universal primer site, and the cDNA bore unique molecular identifiers. TCRdb reprocessed the 5' RACE reads via MiXCR and lists one record per CDR3 protein. The repertoire consists of some 1,600,000 distinct CDR3 sequences, with 25% to 35% occurring once and the leading ten covering under 0.35%. Of note for this clonotype: No antigen is known for it.

V was trimmed by 2 bases and J by 1 base, leaving 12 bases between them. Germline values: CDR1 MNHEY, CDR2 SVGAGI. The CDR3 covers 15 residues. This sequence was found in a newborn girl in good health. V is TRBV6-5 and J is TRBJ2-7; D possibly corresponds to TRBD1 (5 bases). Sequencing was performed on cord blood. CDR3 protein: CASSYGTTGSYEQYF. The DNA of the CDR3 is TGTGCCAGCAGTTACGGAACTACAGGTTCCTACGAGCAGTACTTC.